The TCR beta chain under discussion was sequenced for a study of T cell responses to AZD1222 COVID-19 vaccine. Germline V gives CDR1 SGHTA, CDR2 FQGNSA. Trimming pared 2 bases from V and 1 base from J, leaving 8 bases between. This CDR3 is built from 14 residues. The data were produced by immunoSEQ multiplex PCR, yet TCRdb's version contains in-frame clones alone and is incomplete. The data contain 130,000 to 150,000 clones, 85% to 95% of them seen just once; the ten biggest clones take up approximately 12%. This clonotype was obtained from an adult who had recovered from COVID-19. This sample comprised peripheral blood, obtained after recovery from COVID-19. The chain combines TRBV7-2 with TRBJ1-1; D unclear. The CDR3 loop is CASSLSRANTEAFF. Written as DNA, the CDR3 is TGTGCCAGCAGCTTAAGCAGAGCGAACACTGAAGCTTTCTTT.